Listed here are 6 T cell receptor beta chains from one sample, sequenced in a study of T cell repertoires in cytomegalovirus infection. No antigen has been assigned to these receptors. TCRdb re-called the reads through MiXCR, storing one row per CDR3 protein. The sample holds 100,000 to 120,000 distinct CDR3 sequences, about 33% seen once. Specimen: CD8+ T cells from cultured PBMCs, collected from culture after CMV antigen stimulation. These receptors came from a human donor in good health (CMV status not recorded). Some clones in this sample may be carry-over from other donors' samples.

This chain joins TRBV7-2 and TRBJ2-7; 9 nucleotides match TRBD2. The CDR3 is 14 residues long. Germline CDR1 SGHTA, CDR2 FQGNSA. With V trimmed by 5 bases and J by 3 bases, 5 bases remained unmatched. CDR3 DNA sequence: TGTGCCAGCAGCCTTAGCGGGGGCCTCTACGAGCAGTACTTC. Residues: CASSLSGGLYEQYF.

As DNA, the CDR3 is TGTGCCAGCAGCTTAGGGCCAGGACTTTCCTACGAGCAGTACTTC. Protein: CASSLGPGLSYEQYF. The chain combines TRBV11-2 with TRBJ2-7, with a tentative D call TRBD2 (5 bases). V shed 1 base and J shed 1 base, with 11 bases lying between them. This CDR3 is 15 amino acids long. The V gene's germline CDR1 is SGHAT and CDR2 FQNNGV. Using reference TRBV11-2 and TRBJ2-7 for the parts outside the CDR3, the full variable domain is EAGVAQSPRYKIIEKRQSVAFWCNPISGHATLYWYQQILGQGPKLLIQFQNNGVVDDSQLPKDRFSAERLKGVDSTLKIQPAKLEDSAVYLCASSLGPGLSYEQYFGPGTRLTVT.

This clonotype was counted at least ten times. The chain couples TRBV7-2 to TRBJ1-5, with a possible D match to TRBD1 (5 bases). In germline, CDR1 is SGHTA, CDR2 FQGNSA. V was shortened by 0 bases and J by 0 bases, with 9 bases between the two germline ends. The CDR3 has 16 amino acids. CDR3 sequence: CASSLAGGYSNQPQHF. DNA for the CDR3: TGTGCCAGCAGCTTAGCTGGGGGGTATAGCAATCAGCCCCAGCATTTT.

J is TRBJ2-7 and V is TRBV7-9; 7 bases are a match to TRBD2. CDR1 SEHNR and CDR2 FQNEAQ come from the germline V gene (reference sequence). CDR3 length: 16 residues. V gave up 4 bases and J gave up 1 base; unmatched junction bases: 10. CDR3: CASSSVGGSWSYEQYF. DNA for the CDR3: TGTGCCAGCAGCTCCGTGGGGGGGTCGTGGTCCTACGAGCAGTACTTC.

V gene TRBV5-1 combines with J gene TRBJ2-7, with a tentative D call TRBD2 (5 bases). Trimming removed 2 bases at V and 3 bases at J, with 15 bases between. From germline, CDR1 is SGHRS and CDR2 YFSETQ. The CDR3 runs to 15 residues. In DNA form, the CDR3 reads TGCGCCAGCAGCTTATGGATCGGGGTAGACTACGAGCAGTACTTC. Encoded protein: CASSLWIGVDYEQYF. Using reference TRBV5-1 and TRBJ2-7 for the parts outside the CDR3, the full variable domain is KAGVTQTPRYLIKTRGQQVTLSCSPISGHRSVSWYQQTPGQGLQFLFEYFSETQRNKGNFPGRFSGRQFSNSRSEMNVSTLELGDSALYLCASSLWIGVDYEQYFGPGTRLTVT.

The DNA for the CDR3 is TGTGCCAGCAGTTACTCGAAGGTGCAAGAGACCCAGTACTTC. As protein: CASSYSKVQETQYF. The chain is built from TRBV6-2 or TRBV6-3 and TRBJ2-5; D is undetermined. Trimming cost V 0 bases and J 2 bases, with 7 bases left between them. The CDR3 consists of 14 residues. Germline V gene lookup returns CDR1 MNHEY and CDR2 SVGEGT.